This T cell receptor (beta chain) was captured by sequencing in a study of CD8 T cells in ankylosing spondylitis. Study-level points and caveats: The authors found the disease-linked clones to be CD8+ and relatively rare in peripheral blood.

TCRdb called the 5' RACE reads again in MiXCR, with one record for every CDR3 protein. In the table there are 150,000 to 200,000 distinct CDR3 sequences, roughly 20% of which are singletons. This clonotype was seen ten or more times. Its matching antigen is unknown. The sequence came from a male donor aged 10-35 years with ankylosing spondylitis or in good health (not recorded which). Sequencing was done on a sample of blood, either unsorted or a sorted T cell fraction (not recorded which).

The CDR3 loop reads CAWSRARELFF. The DNA of the CDR3 is TGTGCCTGGAGTAGGGCAAGGGAGCTGTTTTTT. The V and J genes are TRBV30 and TRBJ2-2; D uncertain. Germline lookup yields CDR1 GTSNPN and CDR2 SVGIG (reference sequence). CDR3 length equals 11 residues. V was shortened by 2 bases and J by 9 bases, with 7 bases between the two germline ends.